These 8 T cell receptor beta chains share one sample of origin, sequenced in a study of blood T cell repertoires in COVID-19. Generated by immunoSEQ multiplex PCR, the TCRdb table keeps only in-frame clones and is missing some. The sample has 200,000 to 300,000 clones; around nine tenths are singletons. The sequenced sample consisted of peripheral blood. These receptors all stem from a woman aged 60-75 years with COVID-19, enrolled during active disease.

V gene TRBV9 combines with J gene TRBJ2-7, with 8 bases fitting TRBD1. The length of the CDR3 is 14 residues. CDR1 is SGDLS, CDR2 YYNGEE, per germline. J was trimmed by 7 bases and V by 2 bases; bases with no gene match: 8. The CDR3 spells CASSVGTGQWEQYF. The CDR3 coding sequence is TGTGCCAGCAGCGTTGGGACAGGCCAATGGGAGCAGTACTTC.

The rearrangement uses TRBV28 and TRBJ2-3; perhaps TRBD2 as D (7 bases). The CDR3 runs to 15 residues. The germline gives CDR1 MDHEN, CDR2 SYDVKM. The V end was cut by 5 bases, the J end by 5 bases, with 17 bases between. The CDR3 spells CASSLPGGGIDTQYF. CDR3 sequence (DNA): TGTGCCAGCAGTCTCCCGGGCGGGGGCATAGATACGCAGTATTTT. The full variable domain, completed using reference TRBV28 and TRBJ2-3, is DVKVTQSSRYLVKRTGEKVFLECVQDMDHENMFWYRQDPGLGLRLIYFSYDVKMKEKGDIPEGYSVSREKKERFSLILESASTNQTSMYLCASSLPGGGIDTQYFGPGTRLTVL.

This clone was seen only a few times. The genes are TRBV7-9 and TRBJ1-1; a weak D match, TRBD1 (5 bases). The CDR3 has 13 residues. Germline V gene data show CDR1 as SEHNR and CDR2 as FQNEAQ (reference sequence). Trimming pared 3 bases from V and 0 bases from J, leaving 5 bases between. This chain's CDR3 is CASSLTVNTEAFF. CDR3 coding DNA: TGTGCCAGCAGCTTGACAGTGAACACTGAAGCTTTCTTT. The full variable domain, completed using reference TRBV7-9 and TRBJ1-1, is DTGVSQNPRHKITKRGQNVTFRCDPISEHNRLYWYRQTLGQGPEFLTYFQNEAQLEKSRLLSDRFSAERPKGSFSTLEIQRTEQGDSAMYLCASSLTVNTEAFFGQGTRLTVV.

The genes are TRBV6-1 and TRBJ2-3; 8 bases line up with TRBD2. Germline V gene lookup returns CDR1 MNHNS and CDR2 SASEGT. The CDR3 spans 14 residues. With V trimmed by 5 bases and J by 2 bases, 3 bases remained unmatched. CDR3 sequence reads: CASSTSGNTDTQYF. As DNA, the CDR3 is TGTGCCAGCAGTACTAGCGGTAACACAGATACGCAGTATTTT.

The chain has TRBV9 and TRBJ2-1, with TRBD2 matching over 9 bases. Per the germline V gene, CDR1 is SGDLS and CDR2 is YYNGEE. The V segment lost 4 bases and the J segment 1 base; nucleotides outside the gene matches: 9. The CDR3 sequence is 17 residues long. In DNA form, the CDR3 reads TGTGCCAGCAGCCTCCGGACTAGCGACATATCCTACAATGAGCAGTTCTTC. This gives the protein CASSLRTSDISYNEQFF.

The V gene is TRBV10-3, the J gene TRBJ1-3, with a weak D call TRBD1 (5 bases). The CDR3 is made up of 13 amino acids. V was pared by 10 bases and J by 4 bases, with 14 bases between. Germline-derived CDR1 and CDR2 are ENHRY and SYGVKD. CDR3 sequence: CATNRDSGNTIYF. For the CDR3, the DNA is TGTGCCACAAACCGGGACTCGGGAAACACCATATATTTT.

The chain carries TRBV6-2 or TRBV6-3 and TRBJ2-1, with TRBD2 as a possible D gene (5 bases). CDR1 and CDR2 (germline): MNHEY, SVGEGT. Trimming stripped 0 bases from V and 8 bases from J, with 14 bases between. There are 15 residues in the CDR3. CDR3 DNA: TGTGCCAGCAGTTACTCGAGCCAGAGGGCGGATGAGCAGTTCTTC. It yields the protein CASSYSSQRADEQFF.

This clone has more than one count but fewer than ten. CDR3 region: CASGQGQNNSPLHF. CDR3 in DNA: TGTGCCTCCGGACAGGGGCAAAATAATTCACCCCTCCACTTT. The chain carries TRBV30 and TRBJ1-6; 9 nucleotides agree with TRBD1. In germline, CDR1 is GTSNPN, CDR2 SVGIG (reference sequence). The CDR3 spans 14 residues. The junction had 6 bases not matched to a gene; V was cut back by 7 bases and J by 5 bases.